This T cell receptor beta chain was profiled in a study of CD8 T cells in Susac syndrome. Random hexamers served to reverse transcribe about 0.45 to 1 ug RNA. The CDR3 of TCR beta was amplified by immunoSEQ multiplex PCR across 54 Vbeta and 13 Jbeta. TCRdb redid the calling of the immunoSEQ multiplex PCR reads with MiXCR, one entry per CDR3 protein. The table lists about 190,000 distinct CDR3 sequences, under 95% of them singletons. Between the trimmed V and J ends, which lost 0 bases and 4 bases, there was a span of 13 bases. The germline V gene has CDR1 MNHEY and CDR2 SVGEGT. This CDR3 has 16 amino acids.

This sequence was found in a human donor in good health. The source material was CD4+ T cells from PBMCs. This chain connects TRBV6-2 or TRBV6-3 to TRBJ1-5; D is possibly TRBD1 (6 bases). The CDR3 region is CASSYSSGDHNQPQHF. The CDR3 coding sequence is TGTGCCAGCAGTTACTCTTCAGGGGACCATAATCAGCCCCAGCATTTT.